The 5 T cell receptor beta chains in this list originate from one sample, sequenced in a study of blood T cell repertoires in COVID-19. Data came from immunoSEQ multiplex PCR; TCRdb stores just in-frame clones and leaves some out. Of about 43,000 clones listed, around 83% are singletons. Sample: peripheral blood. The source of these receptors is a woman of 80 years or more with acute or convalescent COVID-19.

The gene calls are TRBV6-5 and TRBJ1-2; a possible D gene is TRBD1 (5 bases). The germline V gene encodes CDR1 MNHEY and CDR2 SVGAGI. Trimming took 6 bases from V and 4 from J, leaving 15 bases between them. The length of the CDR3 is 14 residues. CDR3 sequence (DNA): TGTGCCAGCAGCCCACTTGACAGCCTCTATGGCTACACCTTC. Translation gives CASSPLDSLYGYTF.

Here the CDR3 reads CASSLEGTPTGKAFF. The CDR3 DNA sequence: TGCGCCAGCAGCTTGGAGGGGACACCTACGGGGAAAGCTTTCTTT. V is TRBV5-1 and J is TRBJ1-1; D is possibly TRBD1 (6 bases). Per the germline V gene, CDR1 is SGHRS and CDR2 is YFSETQ. Trimming took 0 bases from V and 9 from J, leaving 18 bases between them. The CDR3 has 15 amino acids.

The DNA for the CDR3 is TGCAGCGTTGAAGGAGTGTCTCCCTACGAGCAGTACTTC. The encoded protein is CSVEGVSPYEQYF. The chain links TRBV29-1 to TRBJ2-7, with unresolved D. Germline-derived CDR1 and CDR2 are SQVTM and ANQGSEA. The CDR3 extends over 13 amino acids. Trimming shortened V by 1 base and J by 2 bases, and 9 bases separated the two germline ends.

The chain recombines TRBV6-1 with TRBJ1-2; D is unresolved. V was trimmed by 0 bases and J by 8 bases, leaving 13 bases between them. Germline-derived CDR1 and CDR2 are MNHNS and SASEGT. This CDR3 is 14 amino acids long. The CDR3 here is CASSEALGGGGYTF. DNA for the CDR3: TGTGCCAGCAGTGAAGCGCTAGGAGGAGGCGGCTACACCTTC.

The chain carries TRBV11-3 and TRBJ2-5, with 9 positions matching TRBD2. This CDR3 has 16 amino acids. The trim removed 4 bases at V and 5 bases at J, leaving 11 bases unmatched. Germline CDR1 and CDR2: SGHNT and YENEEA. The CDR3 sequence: CASSSPPGLASETQYF. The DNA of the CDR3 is TGTGCCAGCAGCTCACCTCCGGGACTAGCCTCCGAGACCCAGTACTTC.